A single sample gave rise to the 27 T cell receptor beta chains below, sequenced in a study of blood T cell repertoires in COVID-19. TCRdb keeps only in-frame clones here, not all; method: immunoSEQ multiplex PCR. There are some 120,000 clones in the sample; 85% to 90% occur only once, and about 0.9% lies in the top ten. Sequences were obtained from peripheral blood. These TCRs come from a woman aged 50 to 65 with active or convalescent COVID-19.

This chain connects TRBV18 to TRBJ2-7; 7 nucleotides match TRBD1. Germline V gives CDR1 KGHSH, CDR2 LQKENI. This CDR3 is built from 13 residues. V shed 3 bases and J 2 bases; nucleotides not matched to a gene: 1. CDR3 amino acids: CASSPRGPYEQYF. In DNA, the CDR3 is TGTGCCAGCTCACCTAGGGGGCCCTACGAGCAGTACTTC.

The CDR3 coding sequence is TGTGCCAGCAGTTTATCAAATGAGCAGTTCTTC. This translates into CASSLSNEQFF. J is TRBJ2-1 and V is TRBV12-3 or TRBV12-4, with D uncertain. The CDR3 loop spans 11 amino acids. Trimming pared 2 bases from V and 7 bases from J, leaving 3 bases between.

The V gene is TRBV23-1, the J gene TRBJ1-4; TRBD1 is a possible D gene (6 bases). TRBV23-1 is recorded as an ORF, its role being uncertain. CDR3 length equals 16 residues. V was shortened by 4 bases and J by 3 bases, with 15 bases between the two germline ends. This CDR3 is CASSPLSTGSNEKLFF. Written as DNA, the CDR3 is TGCGCCAGCAGTCCCCTTTCGACAGGATCTAATGAAAAACTGTTTTTT.

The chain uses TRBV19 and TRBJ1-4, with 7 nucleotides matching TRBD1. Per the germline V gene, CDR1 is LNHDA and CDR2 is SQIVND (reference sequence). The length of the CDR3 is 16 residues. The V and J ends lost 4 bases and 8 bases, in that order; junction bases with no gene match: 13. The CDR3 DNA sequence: TGTGCCAGTAGTAGGGGCAGCACAGGGGCCGTCGAAAAACTGTTTTTT. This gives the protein CASSRGSTGAVEKLFF.

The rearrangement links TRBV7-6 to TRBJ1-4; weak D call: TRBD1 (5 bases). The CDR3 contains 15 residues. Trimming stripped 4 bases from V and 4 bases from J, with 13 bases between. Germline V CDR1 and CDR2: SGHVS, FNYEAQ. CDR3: CASSSSRDFNEKLFF. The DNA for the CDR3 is TGTGCCAGCAGCTCTTCCCGGGACTTTAATGAAAAACTGTTTTTT.

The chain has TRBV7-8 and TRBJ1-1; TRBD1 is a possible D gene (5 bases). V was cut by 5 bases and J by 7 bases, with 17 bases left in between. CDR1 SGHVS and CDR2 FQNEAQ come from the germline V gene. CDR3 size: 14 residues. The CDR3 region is CASSLGGGMGEAFF. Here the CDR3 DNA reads TGTGCCAGCAGCCTTGGGGGGGGAATGGGTGAAGCTTTCTTT.

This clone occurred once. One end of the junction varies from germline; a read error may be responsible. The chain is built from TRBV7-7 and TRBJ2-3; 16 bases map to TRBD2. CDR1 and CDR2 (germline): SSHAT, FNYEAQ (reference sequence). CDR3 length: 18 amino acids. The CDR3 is CASSLPGTSGRAYDTQYF. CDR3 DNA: TGTGCTAGCAGCCTACCCGGGACTAGCGGGAGGGCCTACGATACGCAGTATTTT.

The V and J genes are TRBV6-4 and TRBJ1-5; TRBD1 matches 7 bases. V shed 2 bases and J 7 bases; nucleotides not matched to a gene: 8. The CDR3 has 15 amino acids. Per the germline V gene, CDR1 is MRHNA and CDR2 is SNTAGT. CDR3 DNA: TGTGCCAGCAGTGACGCCGACAGGGAAGGGCAGCCCCAGCATTTT. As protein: CASSDADREGQPQHF.

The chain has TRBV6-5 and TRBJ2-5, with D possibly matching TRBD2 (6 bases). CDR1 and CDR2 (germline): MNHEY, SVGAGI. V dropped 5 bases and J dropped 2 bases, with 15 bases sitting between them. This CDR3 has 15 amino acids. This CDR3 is CASSRDSLGQETQYF. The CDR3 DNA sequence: TGTGCCAGCAGTCGGGACTCCCTAGGGCAAGAGACCCAGTACTTC.

This CDR3 is CASSQKRTGGTVGEKLFF. The CDR3 bases are TGCGCCAGCAGCCAGAAGAGGACAGGGGGAACGGTCGGTGAAAAACTGTTTTTT. The chain recombines TRBV4-1 with TRBJ1-4; 10 nucleotides align to TRBD1. The length of the CDR3 is 18 residues. Trimming removed 3 bases from V and 7 bases from J; junction bases left unmatched: 14. Germline CDR1 reads MGHRA; CDR2 reads YSYEKL.

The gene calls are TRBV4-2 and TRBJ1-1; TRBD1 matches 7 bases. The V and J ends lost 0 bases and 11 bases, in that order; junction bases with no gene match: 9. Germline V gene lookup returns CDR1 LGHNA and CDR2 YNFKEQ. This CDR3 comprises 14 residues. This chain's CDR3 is CASSQDRGPQGAFF. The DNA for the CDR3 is TGTGCCAGCAGCCAAGATAGGGGGCCGCAGGGGGCTTTCTTT.

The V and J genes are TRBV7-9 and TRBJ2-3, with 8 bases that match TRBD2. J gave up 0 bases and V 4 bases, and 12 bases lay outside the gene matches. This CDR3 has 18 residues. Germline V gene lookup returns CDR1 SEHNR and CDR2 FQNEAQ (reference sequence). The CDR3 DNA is TGTGCCAGCAGCTCCCCGATTGATAGCGGGATCAGCACAGATACGCAGTATTTT. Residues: CASSSPIDSGISTDTQYF.

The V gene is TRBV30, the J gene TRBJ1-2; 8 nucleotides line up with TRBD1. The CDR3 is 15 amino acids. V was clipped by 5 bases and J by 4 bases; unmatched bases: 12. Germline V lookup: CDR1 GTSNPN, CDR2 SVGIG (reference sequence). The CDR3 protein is CAWQSGTGVFYGYTF. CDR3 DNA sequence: TGTGCCTGGCAATCCGGGACAGGAGTTTTCTATGGCTACACCTTC.

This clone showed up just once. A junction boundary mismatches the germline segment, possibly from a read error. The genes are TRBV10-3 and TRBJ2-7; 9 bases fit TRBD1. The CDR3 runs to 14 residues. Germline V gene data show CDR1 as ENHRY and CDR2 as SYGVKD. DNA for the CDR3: TGTGCCATCAGCGAGTCGGGACAGGGCTACGAGCAGTACTTC. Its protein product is CAISESGQGYEQYF.

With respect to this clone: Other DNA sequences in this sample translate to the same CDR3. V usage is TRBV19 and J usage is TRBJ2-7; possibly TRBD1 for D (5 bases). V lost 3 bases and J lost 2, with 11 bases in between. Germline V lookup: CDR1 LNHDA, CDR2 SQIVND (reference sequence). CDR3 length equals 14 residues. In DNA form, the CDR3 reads TGTGCCAGTAGTATCGGTACAGGTCCCTACGAGCAGTACTTC. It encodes CASSIGTGPYEQYF.

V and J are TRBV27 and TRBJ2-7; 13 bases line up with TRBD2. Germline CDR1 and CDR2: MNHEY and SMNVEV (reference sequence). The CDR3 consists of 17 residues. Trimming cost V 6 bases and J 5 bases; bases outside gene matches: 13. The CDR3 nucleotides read TGTGCCAGCAGAACACTAGCGGGAGGGCCTCGGAGAGACGAGCAGTACTTC. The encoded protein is CASRTLAGGPRRDEQYF.

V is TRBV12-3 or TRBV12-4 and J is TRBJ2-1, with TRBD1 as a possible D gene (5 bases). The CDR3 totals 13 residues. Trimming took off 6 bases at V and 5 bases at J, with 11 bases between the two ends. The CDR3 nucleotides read TGTGCCAGCAGAGATGGGGCTGACAATGAGCAGTTCTTC. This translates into CASRDGADNEQFF.

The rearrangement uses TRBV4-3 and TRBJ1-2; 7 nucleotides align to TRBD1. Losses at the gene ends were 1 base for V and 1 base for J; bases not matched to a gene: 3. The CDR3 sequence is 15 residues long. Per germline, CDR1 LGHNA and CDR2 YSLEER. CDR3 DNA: TGCGCCAGCAGCCAAGTGCAGGGGGGTAACTATGGCTACACCTTC. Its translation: CASSQVQGGNYGYTF.

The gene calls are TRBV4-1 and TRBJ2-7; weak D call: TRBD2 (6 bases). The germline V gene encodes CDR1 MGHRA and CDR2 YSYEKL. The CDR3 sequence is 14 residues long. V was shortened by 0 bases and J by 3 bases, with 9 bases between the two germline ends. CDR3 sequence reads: CASSQESSGYEQYF. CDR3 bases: TGCGCCAGCAGCCAAGAGAGTAGCGGCTACGAGCAGTACTTC.

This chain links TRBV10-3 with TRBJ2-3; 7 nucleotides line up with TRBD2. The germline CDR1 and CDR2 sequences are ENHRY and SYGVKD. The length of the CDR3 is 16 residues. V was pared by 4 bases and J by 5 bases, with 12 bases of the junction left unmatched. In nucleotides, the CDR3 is TGTGCCATCAGTGGGGCTCCGCGGGAGTCGTTAGATACGCAGTATTTT. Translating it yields CAISGAPRESLDTQYF.

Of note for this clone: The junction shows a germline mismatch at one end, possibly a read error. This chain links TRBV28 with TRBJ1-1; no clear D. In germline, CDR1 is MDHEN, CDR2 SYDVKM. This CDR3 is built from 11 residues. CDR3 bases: TGCGGGGTAGGACGGTACACTGAAGCTTTCTTT. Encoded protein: CGVGRYTEAFF.

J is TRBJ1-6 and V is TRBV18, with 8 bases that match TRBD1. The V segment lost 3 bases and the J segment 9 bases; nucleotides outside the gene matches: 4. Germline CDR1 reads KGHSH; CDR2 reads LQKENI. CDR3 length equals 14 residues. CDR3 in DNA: TGTGCCAGCTCACCCGGACAGGGCAGTTCACCCCTCCACTTT. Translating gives CASSPGQGSSPLHF.

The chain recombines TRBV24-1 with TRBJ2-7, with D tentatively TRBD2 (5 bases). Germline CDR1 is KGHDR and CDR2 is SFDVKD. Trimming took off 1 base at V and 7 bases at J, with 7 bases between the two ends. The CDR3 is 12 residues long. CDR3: CATSDLRGEQYF. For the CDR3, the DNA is TGTGCCACCAGTGATTTACGCGGGGAGCAGTACTTC.

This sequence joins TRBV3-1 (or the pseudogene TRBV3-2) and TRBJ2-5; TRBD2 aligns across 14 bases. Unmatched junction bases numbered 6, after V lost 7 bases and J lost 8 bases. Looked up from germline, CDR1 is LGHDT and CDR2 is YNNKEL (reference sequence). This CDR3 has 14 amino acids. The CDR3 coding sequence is TGTGCCAGCAACAGACTAGCGGGAGGGATCACCCAGTACTTC. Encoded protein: CASNRLAGGITQYF.

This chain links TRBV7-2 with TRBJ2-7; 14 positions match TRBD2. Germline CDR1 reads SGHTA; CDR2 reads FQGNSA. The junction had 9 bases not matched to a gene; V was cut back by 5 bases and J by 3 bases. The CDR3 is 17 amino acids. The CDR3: CASSTRTSGRLLYEQYF. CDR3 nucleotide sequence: TGTGCCAGCAGCACCCGGACTAGCGGGAGGCTGCTCTACGAGCAGTACTTC.

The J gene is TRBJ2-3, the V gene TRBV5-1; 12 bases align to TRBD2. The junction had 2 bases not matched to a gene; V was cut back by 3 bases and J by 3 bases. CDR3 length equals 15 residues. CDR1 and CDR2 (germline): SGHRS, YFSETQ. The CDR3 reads CASSSTSGRTDTQYF. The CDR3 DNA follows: TGCGCCAGCAGCTCGACTAGCGGGAGAACAGATACGCAGTATTTT. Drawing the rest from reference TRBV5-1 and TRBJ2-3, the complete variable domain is KAGVTQTPRYLIKTRGQQVTLSCSPISGHRSVSWYQQTPGQGLQFLFEYFSETQRNKGNFPGRFSGRQFSNSRSEMNVSTLELGDSALYLCASSSTSGRTDTQYFGPGTRLTVL.

The CDR3 loop reads CASSYKGANGYTF. The CDR3 DNA is TGTGCCAGCAGTTACAAGGGGGCAAATGGCTACACCTTC. V is TRBV6-2 or TRBV6-3 and J is TRBJ1-2, with 7 bases lining up with TRBD1. Germline CDR1 reads MNHEY; CDR2 reads SVGEGT. CDR3 length: 13 residues. The ends lost 2 bases at V and 6 bases at J; junction bases unmatched: 3.